The 17 T cell receptor beta chains listed next were all sequenced from one sample in a study of persistence of HIV-infected CD4 T cells. No antigen is known for these receptors. The stimulus was lysate of CMV-infected fibroblasts, about 10 ug/mL. Sorted nonresponding memory CD4+ T cells were CD40L-negative, CD69-negative, CD45RO-high. The immunoSEQ assay was version 4, run in survey mode. Produced via immunoSEQ multiplex PCR; TCRdb's table is partial and in-frame only. This sample yields fewer than 35,000 clones, of which 82% are seen a single time; about 0.86% belongs to the top ten. The material was CD4+ T cells sorted from PBMCs after approximately 19-hour stimulation, obtained from a patient who received antiretroviral therapy. The receptors here all came from an adult man with HIV who was CMV-seropositive.

The chain links TRBV4-3 to TRBJ1-1; no firm D call. Germline V gene sequence: CDR1 LGHNA, CDR2 YSLEER. Trimming left V 4 bases short and J 1 base short, with 10 bases between. The CDR3 contains 14 residues. The CDR3 nucleotides read TGCGCCAGCAGCCTCCAAGGTAGGAACACTGAAGCTTTCTTT. As protein: CASSLQGRNTEAFF.

This clone has more than one count but fewer than ten. The rearrangement joins TRBV10-3 to TRBJ1-1; D is uncertain. The CDR3 extends over 14 amino acids. Germline-derived CDR1 and CDR2 are ENHRY and SYGVKD. V lost 0 bases, J lost 8 bases, and 13 bases lay in between. This chain's CDR3 is CAISESFKAAEAFF. CDR3 DNA sequence: TGTGCCATCAGTGAGTCGTTCAAAGCAGCAGAAGCTTTCTTT.

CDR3 nucleotides: TGTGCCAGCAGCTTGCCGGGACCAGCTGGGAATACCTATAATTCACCCCTCCACTTT. It is translated as CASSLPGPAGNTYNSPLHF. The chain links TRBV11-2 to TRBJ1-6; D is possibly TRBD1 (5 bases). Deletions cut 3 bases from V and 2 bases from J, with 20 bases between. Germline V CDR1 and CDR2: SGHAT, FQNNGV. The CDR3 runs 19 residues.

The chain has TRBV10-2 and TRBJ2-7, with no clear D. V lost 8 bases and J 5 bases, leaving 10 bases between the germline ends. Germline V gene sequence: CDR1 WSHSY, CDR2 SAAADI. There are 11 residues in the CDR3. In nucleotides, the CDR3 is TGCGCCAGCGGTCAGTCCCACGAGCAGTACTTC. Translated: CASGQSHEQYF.

The genes are TRBV6-2 or TRBV6-3 and TRBJ2-7; 8 positions agree with TRBD2. J lost 1 base, V lost 6 bases, and 5 bases had no gene match. This CDR3 is 14 amino acids long. Germline loops: CDR1 MNHEY, CDR2 SVGEGT. The CDR3 protein is CASSRGGQSYEQYF. CDR3 bases: TGTGCCAGCAGCCGGGGGGGCCAATCCTACGAGCAGTACTTC.

The CDR3: CASTLIGGSYGYTF. CDR3 DNA: TGTGCCAGCACCTTAATAGGTGGCAGCTATGGCTACACCTTC. The J gene is TRBJ1-2, the V gene TRBV6-5; no firm D call. Per germline, CDR1 MNHEY and CDR2 SVGAGI. The CDR3 has 14 amino acids. V was cut by 7 bases and J by 4 bases, with 16 bases left in between.

The gene calls are TRBV3-1 (or the pseudogene TRBV3-2) and TRBJ2-5; weak D call: TRBD1 (6 bases). CDR3 size: 11 residues. Trimming left V 6 bases short and J 11 bases short, with 13 bases between. Germline values: CDR1 LGHDT, CDR2 YNNKEL (reference sequence). The CDR3 loop is CASRTPGQQYF. Written as DNA, the CDR3 is TGTGCCAGCAGGACCCCGGGACAACAGTACTTC.

This chain connects TRBV5-1 to TRBJ2-5; D is perhaps TRBD2 (6 bases). Trimming took 0 bases from V and 3 from J, leaving 12 bases between them. Germline lookup yields CDR1 SGHRS and CDR2 YFSETQ. This CDR3 is built from 15 residues. The CDR3 nucleotides are TGCGCCAGCAGCTTGGAGGGAAGGAGGGAAGAGACCCAGTACTTC. This codes for CASSLEGRREETQYF. The complete variable domain, with remaining parts taken from reference TRBV5-1 and TRBJ2-5, reads KAGVTQTPRYLIKTRGQQVTLSCSPISGHRSVSWYQQTPGQGLQFLFEYFSETQRNKGNFPGRFSGRQFSNSRSEMNVSTLELGDSALYLCASSLEGRREETQYFGPGTRLLVL.

The chain recombines TRBV19 with TRBJ2-7; D call uncertain. Germline CDR1 is LNHDA and CDR2 is SQIVND (reference sequence). The CDR3 length is 11 residues. V lost 7 bases to trimming and J lost 6 bases, with 10 bases between them. The CDR3 sequence is CASTRGVEQYF. The CDR3 region has the DNA TGTGCCAGTACCCGTGGGGTCGAGCAGTACTTC.

This clone was observed a single time. V is TRBV13 and J is TRBJ2-6; D gene uncertain. This CDR3 contains 16 residues. Germline CDR1 PRHDT, CDR2 FYEKMQ (reference sequence). The V end was cut by 2 bases, the J end by 0 bases, with 8 bases between. CDR3 DNA: TGTGCCAGCAGCTTAACGATCGCCTCTGGGGCCAACGTCCTGACTTTC. Its translation is CASSLTIASGANVLTF.

This rearrangement joins TRBV5-1 to TRBJ1-4, with D unresolved. Looked up from germline, CDR1 is SGHRS and CDR2 is YFSETQ. Trimming cost V 4 bases and J 8 bases, with 15 bases left between them. The CDR3 length is 14 residues. The CDR3 DNA follows: TGCGCCAGCAGCCCACAGAGTTCAGGAGAAAAACTGTTTTTT. Protein: CASSPQSSGEKLFF.

This clone came up once. The V call is TRBV6-6, the J call TRBJ2-2; D possibly corresponds to TRBD1 (6 bases). The germline V gene encodes CDR1 MNHNY and CDR2 SVGAGI (reference sequence). Trimming pared 6 bases from V and 4 bases from J, leaving 15 bases between. The CDR3 consists of 15 residues. In DNA form, the CDR3 reads TGTGCCAGCAGCCTCGGACAGCCTCTCACCGGGGAGCTGTTTTTT. Translated, it gives CASSLGQPLTGELFF.

The chain employs TRBV7-9 and TRBJ2-7, with 7 bases aligning to TRBD1. Germline CDR1 is SEHNR and CDR2 is FQNEAQ (reference sequence). Trimming cost V 5 bases and J 5 bases; bases outside gene matches: 9. CDR3 length equals 14 residues. CDR3 DNA sequence: TGTGCCAGCAGCCCCAGGACAGGTAGGGACGAGCAGTACTTC. This gives the protein CASSPRTGRDEQYF.

V is TRBV6-4 and J is TRBJ2-1, with D possibly TRBD2 on 5 matching bases. The germline V gene encodes CDR1 MRHNA and CDR2 SNTAGT. With 7 bases removed from V and 0 bases from J, the gap between germline ends came to 28 bases. The CDR3 consists of 20 residues. CDR3 coding DNA: TGTGCCAGCACCCCCCTCGTGTCTAGCCTGGCCGTCTTCTCCTACAATGAGCAGTTCTTC. Translated, it gives CASTPLVSSLAVFSYNEQFF.

The rearrangement links TRBV5-1 to TRBJ1-6; TRBD1 might be the D (5 bases). Deletions cut 4 bases from V and 0 bases from J, with 14 bases between. CDR3 length: 17 residues. Germline assignment: CDR1 SGHRS and CDR2 YFSETQ. CDR3 DNA: TGCGCCAGCAGCGGGGGACTCTTACTCTCCTATAATTCACCCCTCCACTTT. It specifies CASSGGLLLSYNSPLHF.

The chain joins TRBV10-3 to TRBJ2-1; tentative D call: TRBD1 (6 bases). Germline CDR1 reads ENHRY; CDR2 reads SYGVKD. V gave up 0 bases and J gave up 5 bases, with 14 bases separating them. The CDR3 totals 16 residues. CDR3 in DNA: TGTGCCATCAGTGAGTCTAGGGGGACACTGGACAATGAGCAGTTCTTC. This gives the protein CAISESRGTLDNEQFF.

This chain connects TRBV30 to TRBJ1-3; D not resolved. The CDR3 sequence is 10 residues long. Germline V gene lookup returns CDR1 GTSNPN and CDR2 SVGIG (reference sequence). V gave up 5 bases and J gave up 5 bases, with 4 bases separating them. The CDR3 bases are TGTGCCTGGTGGCGAAACACCATATATTTT. It codes for CAWWRNTIYF.